The next 13 T cell receptor beta chains were all read from a single sample in a study of response to subunit inactivated influenza vaccine. Each CDR3 protein gets one entry after TCRdb re-called the RT-PCR reads with MiXCR. In the table there are more than 450,000 distinct CDR3 sequences, around 10% of which are singletons. This sample was shared with a second study, whose subject was T cells expressing NK-cell markers. That paper states: 5'RACE template switching built TCR beta cDNA with unique molecular identifiers.

The material sequenced was PBMCs from blood, taken on the day of vaccination. Receptors originate from a middle-aged man who received an inactivated influenza vaccine.

In its sample, this clonotype was seen a few times. J is TRBJ2-5 and V is TRBV29-1; 10 nucleotides match TRBD1. Germline V gives CDR1 SQVTM, CDR2 ANQGSEA. With V trimmed by 5 bases and J by 5 bases, 8 bases remained unmatched. The CDR3 is 14 residues long. Here the CDR3 reads CSVRQGAGAETQYF. As DNA, the CDR3 is TGCAGCGTTAGACAGGGGGCCGGGGCGGAGACCCAGTACTTC.

This clonotype was observed a few times. CDR3 in amino acids: CATTTGNEQYF. DNA of the CDR3: TGTGCCACCACGACAGGTAACGAGCAGTACTTC. This sequence joins TRBV10-3 and TRBJ2-7, with D perhaps TRBD1 (6 bases). There are 11 residues in the CDR3. Germline-derived CDR1 and CDR2 are ENHRY and SYGVKD. V lost 10 bases to trimming and J lost 5 bases, with 12 bases between them.

The chain couples TRBV5-1 to TRBJ2-4; D not resolved. The CDR3 contains 16 residues. Germline V gives CDR1 SGHRS, CDR2 YFSETQ. The V gene lost 0 bases and the J gene lost 3 bases, with 13 bases spanning the gap. The CDR3 sequence: CASSLVPAADKNIQYF. CDR3 nucleotides: TGCGCCAGCAGCTTGGTTCCGGCAGCCGACAAAAACATTCAGTACTTC.

In DNA, the CDR3 is TGTGCCAGCAGTGAATTCTCGAAAGAGACCCAGTACTTC. It specifies CASSEFSKETQYF. This chain uses TRBV25-1 with TRBJ2-5; D is unclear. The CDR3 consists of 13 residues. Per germline, CDR1 MGHDK and CDR2 SYGVNS. V lost 1 base to trimming and J lost 3 bases, with 6 bases between them.

The V and J genes are TRBV4-3 and TRBJ2-1, with 9 bases matching TRBD1. The CDR3 is made up of 16 amino acids. Per germline, CDR1 LGHNA and CDR2 YSLEER. Trimming removed 1 base from V and 4 bases from J; junction bases left unmatched: 5. Here the CDR3 reads CASSQGGTGMYNEQFF. CDR3 coding DNA: TGCGCCAGCAGCCAAGGAGGGACAGGGATGTACAATGAGCAGTTCTTC.

This clonotype was counted a few times. This chain connects TRBV19 to TRBJ2-3, with TRBD2 identical over 8 bases. With V trimmed by 2 bases and J by 4 bases, 5 bases remained unmatched. CDR1 and CDR2 from the germline V gene are LNHDA and SQIVND (reference sequence). The CDR3 is made up of 15 amino acids. The CDR3 spells CASSILAGIADTQYF. The CDR3 DNA reads TGTGCCAGTAGTATATTAGCGGGGATAGCAGATACGCAGTATTTT.

This clonotype occurred a few times. The chain combines TRBV27 with TRBJ2-5, with 13 positions matching TRBD2. This CDR3 spans 17 amino acids. V lost 5 bases to trimming and J lost 5 bases; unmatched junction nucleotides: 11. Germline CDR1 is MNHEY and CDR2 is SMNVEV (reference sequence). The CDR3: CASSPRLAGGRGETQYF. CDR3 nucleotide sequence: TGTGCCAGCAGTCCCAGACTAGCGGGAGGTAGGGGGGAGACCCAGTACTTC.

The chain employs TRBV7-8 and TRBJ1-5; TRBD1 matches 7 bases. The CDR3 loop spans 16 amino acids. V lost 5 bases to trimming and J lost 4 bases; unmatched junction nucleotides: 11. Germline V gene data show CDR1 as SGHVS and CDR2 as FQNEAQ. CDR3 region: CASSPRTGPLNQPQHF. CDR3 sequence (DNA): TGTGCCAGCAGCCCACGGACAGGACCCTTGAATCAGCCCCAGCATTTT. The variable domain in full, completed from reference TRBV7-8 and TRBJ1-5, reads GAGVSQSPRYKVAKRGQDVALRCDPISGHVSLFWYQQALGQGPEFLTYFQNEAQLDKSGLPSDRFFAERPEGSVSTLKIQRTQQEDSAVYLCASSPRTGPLNQPQHFGDGTRLSIL.

This clonotype was seen a few times. CDR3 bases: TGCGCCAGCAGCCAGAGGCGGACAGGGGACTACGAGCAGTACTTC. Its translation is CASSQRRTGDYEQYF. The V call is TRBV4-3, the J call TRBJ2-7; 9 bases fit TRBD1. CDR3 length: 15 amino acids. V dropped 3 bases and J dropped 3; count of bases not matched to a gene: 6. The germline gives CDR1 LGHNA, CDR2 YSLEER.

This clonotype has just a few counts. The chain recombines TRBV6-1 with TRBJ2-5, with D possibly called TRBD1 or TRBD2 (6 bases each). The CDR3 runs 14 residues. Between the trimmed V and J ends, which lost 5 bases and 5 bases, there was a span of 15 bases. CDR1 is MNHNS, CDR2 SASEGT, per germline. CDR3 sequence reads: CASSRGALGETQYF. CDR3 coding DNA: TGTGCCAGCAGTAGGGGGGCCCTTGGGGAGACCCAGTACTTC.

The J gene is TRBJ1-1, the V gene TRBV10-3, with TRBD1 identical over 7 bases. The CDR3 contains 16 residues. Germline values: CDR1 ENHRY, CDR2 SYGVKD. V shed 4 bases and J 2 bases; nucleotides not matched to a gene: 10. The CDR3 here is CAISGGPGTANTEAFF. The CDR3 DNA is TGTGCCATCAGTGGGGGTCCCGGGACAGCTAACACTGAAGCTTTCTTT.

This clonotype was picked up a small number of times. The chain is built from TRBV20-1 and TRBJ2-4; D is perhaps TRBD1 or TRBD2 (5 bases each). The germline V gene has CDR1 DFQATT and CDR2 SNEGSKA (reference sequence). The CDR3 has 16 amino acids. Trimming took 2 bases from V and 1 from J, leaving 15 bases between them. CDR3 in amino acids: CSARRLWGSAKNIQYF. The CDR3 nucleotides read TGCAGTGCTAGACGGTTGTGGGGGTCCGCCAAAAACATTCAGTACTTC.

The chain joins TRBV6-2 or TRBV6-3 to TRBJ2-7; D is uncertain. This CDR3 is built from 15 residues. In germline, CDR1 is MNHEY, CDR2 SVGEGT. The V end lost 0 bases, the J end lost 2 bases, and 11 bases lay between the germline ends. In DNA, the CDR3 is TGTGCCAGCAGTTACTCGAATTGGGCAACCTACGAGCAGTACTTC. Protein sequence: CASSYSNWATYEQYF.